This paragraph reports one TCR beta chain. Its matching antigen is unknown. The germline gives CDR1 MDHEN, CDR2 SYDVKM. Trimming left V 6 bases short and J 2 bases short, with 11 bases between. CDR3 length: 13 amino acids. Scientists ran DNA taken from cultured CD4+ T cells through the Oncomine TCR Beta short-read assay for sequencing. From CD4+ T cells that had been cultured, genomic DNA was extracted. TCRdb re-derived calls from the PCR reads in MiXCR, one entry per CDR3 protein. The sample holds some 15,000 distinct CDR3 sequences, 52% seen once. The data were obtained in a study of vaccination and CD4 T cells after COVID-19. Study summary: Researchers treated cells with overlapping spike peptides taken from SARS-CoV-2, HCoV-NL63, HCoV-OC43 and HCoV-229E.

Sample treatment: roughly 10-day PBMC culture with coronavirus spike peptide pools or control peptides (ViraFEST assay). Each well held 2 million to 2.5 million PBMCs in IL-2 (10 IU/ml) medium with 10 ug/ml peptide pools. The sample was CD4+ T cells from blood, cultured in vitro. The chain uses TRBV28 and TRBJ2-7, with D tentatively TRBD1 (5 bases). This clonotype was sampled from a human donor who had recovered from COVID-19. CDR3 sequence: CASSLQGPYEQYF. Written as DNA, the CDR3 is TGTGCCAGCAGCCTTCAGGGCCCCTACGAGCAGTACTTC.